A single sample gave rise to the 3 T cell receptor beta chains below, sequenced in a study of T cells in Graves' hyperthyroidism and ophthalmopathy. TCR beta CDR3 regions were amplified from RNA. First-round RT-PCR with HTBI primers amplified the TCR CDR3 region. TCRdb reprocessed the multiplex PCR reads with MiXCR, giving one entry per CDR3 protein. This table has around 400,000 distinct CDR3 sequences, around a quarter appearing once. Sequencing was performed on blood. The receptors were gathered from a man between 50 and 59 years old with Graves' hyperthyroidism.

This chain uses TRBV10-3 with TRBJ2-1, with D tentatively TRBD1 or TRBD2 (5 bases each). The CDR3 sequence is 13 residues long. Trimming took 10 bases from V and 2 from J, leaving 12 bases between them. Germline CDR1 and CDR2: ENHRY and SYGVKD. The CDR3 DNA reads as TGTGCCAACCGGGACGGAGCCTACAATGAGCAGTTCTTC. This encodes CANRDGAYNEQFF.

As to this clonotype: Possible read error: a much larger clone is one base away. The V call is TRBV4-2, the J call TRBJ2-7; D is uncertain. The J call may be mistaken, given a closer DNA end match to TRBJ2-1. Per germline, CDR1 LGHNA and CDR2 YNFKEQ. This CDR3 is 15 amino acids long. The DNA for the CDR3 is TGTGCCAGCAGCCAAGATCTCGGTTTCTCCTACGAGCAGTTCTTC. This sequence encodes CASSQDLGFSYEQFF.

V usage is TRBV6-1 and J usage is TRBJ2-1, with a tentative D call TRBD2 (5 bases). V was pared by 5 bases and J by 6 bases, with 8 bases between. CDR1 is MNHNS and CDR2 is SASEGT in the germline V gene. This CDR3 contains 12 residues. In DNA form, the CDR3 reads TGTGCCAGCAGTACCACTAGCAATGAGCAGTTCTTC. As protein: CASSTTSNEQFF.